This entry lists 14 T cell receptor beta chains sequenced from one sample in a study of sequential checkpoint blockade in melanoma. Some clones are missing from TCRdb's copy, which holds only in-frame ones; the method was immunoSEQ multiplex PCR. The sample carries approximately 12,000 clones, roughly 83% recorded once. The treatment: randomized to nivolumab then ipilimumab (arm A) or the reverse (arm B). The source was CD8+ T cells sorted from blood (inferred from file names), collected from a patient given nivolumab and ipilimumab in sequence. The receptors stem from a human donor with melanoma.

This chain uses TRBV9 with TRBJ1-4; D call uncertain. Trimming pared 3 bases from V and 8 bases from J, leaving 17 bases between. Germline values: CDR1 SGDLS, CDR2 YYNGEE. The CDR3 spans 15 residues. The CDR3 sequence is CASSALSDLQEKLFF. The CDR3 bases are TGTGCCAGCAGCGCGTTATCCGATTTACAGGAAAAACTGTTTTTT.

This chain uses TRBV27 with TRBJ2-5, with D possibly matching TRBD2 (6 bases). V lost 5 bases and J 1 base, leaving 20 bases between the germline ends. CDR1 is MNHEY and CDR2 is SMNVEV in the germline V gene (reference sequence). This CDR3 has 17 amino acids. CDR3 nucleotide sequence: TGTGCCAGCAGTCCGGGACTCGGAGTGGGGGTCCAAGAGACCCAGTACTTC. Residues: CASSPGLGVGVQETQYF.

The chain joins TRBV2 to TRBJ1-1; TRBD1 aligns across 10 bases. Losses at the gene ends were 6 bases for V and 11 bases for J; bases not matched to a gene: 3. CDR3 size: 11 residues. Germline V gene data show CDR1 as SNHLY and CDR2 as FYNNEI. CDR3 loop: CASRKDRGAFF. The CDR3 bases are TGTGCCAGCAGGAAGGACAGGGGGGCTTTCTTT.

The gene calls are TRBV19 and TRBJ1-1, with 8 positions matching TRBD1. The CDR3 spans 13 residues. Germline V CDR1 and CDR2: LNHDA, SQIVND (reference sequence). The V gene end was trimmed by 7 bases and the J gene end by 1 base; junction bases not matched to a gene: 2. CDR3 sequence: CASIGQGNTEAFF. The CDR3 nucleotides are TGTGCCAGTATCGGACAGGGGAACACTGAAGCTTTCTTT.

The rearrangement joins TRBV6-1 to TRBJ1-5; weak D call: TRBD1 (6 bases). Germline V gene sequence: CDR1 MNHNS, CDR2 SASEGT. The CDR3 extends over 15 amino acids. Trimming took off 5 bases at V and 4 bases at J, with 15 bases between the two ends. In DNA, the CDR3 is TGTGCCAGCAGTCCCGAAACAGGGCTTAATCAGCCCCAGCATTTT. This gives the protein CASSPETGLNQPQHF.

The rearrangement links TRBV7-8 to TRBJ2-3; TRBD2 might be the D (6 bases). This CDR3 has 17 amino acids. Germline V CDR1 and CDR2: SGHVS, FQNEAQ. Deletions cut 1 base from V and 2 bases from J, with 16 bases between. The CDR3 DNA is TGTGCCAGCAGCTTAGTTTCTGTCGGGGGAGCCACAGATACGCAGTATTTT. This encodes CASSLVSVGGATDTQYF.

V and J are TRBV4-1 and TRBJ2-7, with D perhaps matching TRBD1 (6 bases). V was shortened by 3 bases and J by 7 bases, with 22 bases between the two germline ends. The CDR3 is 16 amino acids. Germline V gene lookup returns CDR1 MGHRA and CDR2 YSYEKL. The CDR3 loop is CASSQTLARGSPEQYF. The CDR3 nucleotides are TGCGCCAGCAGCCAGACCCTCGCCAGGGGTAGTCCTGAGCAGTACTTC.

The chain employs TRBV6-5 and TRBJ1-1, with TRBD1 as a possible D gene (6 bases). The CDR3 has 14 residues. The germline V and J ends were trimmed by 7 bases and 5 bases, with 17 bases remaining between them. The germline V gene has CDR1 MNHEY and CDR2 SVGAGI. In DNA form, the CDR3 reads TGTGCCAGCAACCCTCAGGGGAGATGGACTGAAGCTTTCTTT. As protein: CASNPQGRWTEAFF.

The sample holds one count of this clone. The rearrangement links TRBV28 to TRBJ2-1; 8 nucleotides align to TRBD2. CDR1 is MDHEN, CDR2 SYDVKM, per germline. The CDR3 is 16 amino acids. V was clipped by 0 bases and J by 7 bases; unmatched bases: 8. As DNA, the CDR3 is TGTGCCAGCAGTTTATGGGCGGGGGGTATCGAGAATGAGCAGTTCTTC. Amino acid sequence: CASSLWAGGIENEQFF.

This chain connects TRBV27 to TRBJ2-5; 7 bases are a match to TRBD2. The CDR3 length is 14 residues. Germline V gene lookup returns CDR1 MNHEY and CDR2 SMNVEV (reference sequence). Losses at the gene ends were 6 bases for V and 1 base for J; bases not matched to a gene: 5. The CDR3 here is CASRTLAPQETQYF. In DNA, the CDR3 is TGTGCCAGCAGAACACTAGCGCCCCAAGAGACCCAGTACTTC.

V and J are TRBV19 and TRBJ1-1; D possibly corresponds to TRBD1 (6 bases). V gave up 1 base and J gave up 0 bases, with 9 bases separating them. Looked up from germline, CDR1 is LNHDA and CDR2 is SQIVND (reference sequence). This CDR3 is 15 amino acids long. The chain's CDR3 is CASSIARTVNTEAFF. The CDR3 nucleotides are TGTGCCAGTAGTATAGCGAGGACAGTGAACACTGAAGCTTTCTTT. Full variable domain (missing parts from reference TRBV19 and TRBJ1-1): DGGITQSPKYLFRKEGQNVTLSCEQNLNHDAMYWYRQDPGQGLRLIYYSQIVNDFQKGDIAEGYSVSREKKESFPLTVTSAQKNPTAFYLCASSIARTVNTEAFFGQGTRLTVV.

The chain recombines TRBV4-3 with TRBJ2-1, with D uncertain. The germline gives CDR1 LGHNA, CDR2 YSLEER. Trimming removed 4 bases from V and 0 bases from J, with 13 bases in between. The CDR3 has 16 amino acids. For the CDR3, the DNA is TGCGCCAGCAGCCCATGGTCCGCCAGCTCCTACAATGAGCAGTTCTTC. As protein: CASSPWSASSYNEQFF.

V usage is TRBV19 and J usage is TRBJ1-5; D remains unclear. The CDR3 covers 17 residues. Germline loops: CDR1 LNHDA, CDR2 SQIVND (reference sequence). V lost 8 bases to trimming and J lost 0 bases, with 20 bases between them. The CDR3 bases are TGTGCCAGTGCTGCGGTTCTTCGGGTGAATAGCAATCAGCCCCAGCATTTT. The encoded protein is CASAAVLRVNSNQPQHF. The whole variable domain, remainder taken from reference TRBV19 and TRBJ1-5, is DGGITQSPKYLFRKEGQNVTLSCEQNLNHDAMYWYRQDPGQGLRLIYYSQIVNDFQKGDIAEGYSVSREKKESFPLTVTSAQKNPTAFYLCASAAVLRVNSNQPQHFGDGTRLSIL.

The CDR3 here is CASSYSEVGDQPQHF. DNA of the CDR3: TGTGCCAGCAGTTACTCAGAGGTCGGGGATCAGCCCCAGCATTTT. The rearrangement links TRBV6-6 to TRBJ1-5; D call uncertain. Trimming removed 0 bases from V and 5 bases from J, with 11 bases in between. The CDR3 runs 15 residues. Per germline, CDR1 MNHNY and CDR2 SVGAGI (reference sequence).